This TCR beta chain was captured in a study of early T cells in non-severe SARS-CoV-2 infection. Study information: The study sequenced bulk RNA from unsorted whole blood, with chains unpaired.

This clonotype appeared a few times. Unique molecular identifiers were attached to individual cDNA molecules. MiXCR, run by TCRdb on the 5' RACE reads, gives a single entry per CDR3 protein. The sample holds 50,000 to 80,000 distinct CDR3 sequences, roughly 5% seen once. This receptor was taken from an adult who was a healthcare worker with PCR-confirmed SARS-CoV-2 infection or an uninfected control (not recorded which). The sample was whole blood.

Here the CDR3 DNA reads TGTGCCAGCAGTCCTACAGGGTATGAGCAGTTCTTC. This translates into CASSPTGYEQFF. V gene TRBV12-3 or TRBV12-4 combines with J gene TRBJ2-1; the D gene is possibly TRBD1 (6 bases). The V end was cut by 5 bases, the J end by 8 bases, with 10 bases between. CDR3 length: 12 amino acids.